These T cell receptor beta chains were read from a single sample in a study of blood T cell repertoires in COVID-19. Generated by immunoSEQ multiplex PCR, the TCRdb table keeps only in-frame clones and is missing some. The sample lists about 110,000 clones, less than 90% occurring once. Sequenced sample: peripheral blood. Receptors originate from a man over 45 with acute or convalescent COVID-19. The CDR3 runs from the conserved cysteine through the conserved F or W. A D gene is named only where the DNA matches it firmly. Some rows mark clone size as missing; the rest say once, few, many or name a class of expanded clone.

j_call v_call clone_size d_call cdr3_nt cdr3_aa
TRBJ1-1 TRBV7-3 . TRBD1 TGTGCCAGCAGCCTCGACAGGGAGAGAACCACTGAAGCTTTCTTT CASSLDRERTTEAFF
TRBJ2-4 TRBV15 . . TGTGCCACCAGCAGATCCCAAATAGCCAAAAACATTCAGTACTTC CATSRSQIAKNIQYF
TRBJ1-1 TRBV7-3 once TRBD1 TGTGCCAGCAGCTTAAAGGGGACAGGTGGGACTGAAGCTTTCTTT CASSLKGTGGTEAFF
TRBJ2-2 TRBV2 . TRBD1 TGTGCCAGCAGAAGTGAGGGGGCCACCGGGGAGCTGTTTTTT CASRSEGATGELFF
TRBJ2-7 TRBV2 . TRBD1 TGTGCCAGCAGAACCACCGGACAGGGCGGCGAGCAGTACTTC CASRTTGQGGEQYF
TRBJ1-1 TRBV5-1 once TRBD1 TGCGCCAGCAGCTTTTCCGGGACAGGGCACACTGAAGCTTTCTTT CASSFSGTGHTEAFF
TRBJ1-1 TRBV27 . . TGTGCCAGCAGTCTAGGACTGAGGTGGACTGAAGCTTTCTTT CASSLGLRWTEAFF
TRBJ2-7 TRBV2 . . TGTGCCAGCAGTGTTGTCCAGGAGCAGTACTTC CASSVVQEQYF
TRBJ2-7 TRBV6-5 . . TGTGCCAGCAGTTACTCGCCGGGTAGCTCCTACGAGCAGTACTTC CASSYSPGSSYEQYF
TRBJ2-7 TRBV7-2 once . TGTGCCAGCAGCTTAGGAGGGGGGAGGGGCGAGCAGTACTTC CASSLGGGRGEQYF
TRBJ1-2 TRBV11-1 . TRBD1 TGTGCCAGCAGCGCTCCCGGGACAGGGAATCTCGGCTACACCTTC CASSAPGTGNLGYTF
TRBJ1-2 TRBV3-1/TRBV3-2 . TRBD1 TGTGCCAGCAGCCAACCCGGGACAGGTTCGCGGGGCTACACCTTC CASSQPGTGSRGYTF
TRBJ2-7 TRBV11-1 . TRBD1 TGTGCCAGCAGCCGTGACAGGGGATCGGGCGAGCAGTACTTC CASSRDRGSGEQYF
TRBJ1-5 TRBV6-6 few . TGTGCCAGCAGCCTTGACATTCAGCCCCAGCATTTT CASSLDIQPQHF
TRBJ2-5 TRBV24-1 . TRBD1 TGTGCCACCAGTGATCCGCAAGCTAAGGGGACAGGGGGCAAAGAGACCCAGTACTTC CATSDPQAKGTGGKETQYF
TRBJ2-5 TRBV25-1 . . TGTGCCAGCAGTCCTCAGGCCTTTGGAGAGACCCAGTACTTC CASSPQAFGETQYF
TRBJ1-6 TRBV9 . . TGTGCCAGCAGGAACGGGAGCTCCTATAATTCACCCCTCCACTTT CASRNGSSYNSPLHF
TRBJ1-2 TRBV10-3 . . TGTGCCATCAGTGAGTCATGGCCCTCGGGGGGCTACACCTTC CAISESWPSGGYTF
TRBJ1-2 TRBV2 once . TGTGCCAGCAGTGGTGATACTTATGGCTACACCTTC CASSGDTYGYTF
TRBJ1-3 TRBV7-9 . . TGTGCCAGCACCTCGATTCCCTACTCTGGAAACACCATATATTTT CASTSIPYSGNTIYF
TRBJ1-5 TRBV21-1 . . TGTGCCAGCAGCAAAGTAGGCGGGGACAGGGTCAATCAGCCCCAGCATTTT CASSKVGGDRVNQPQHF
TRBJ1-2 TRBV19 . TRBD1 TGTGCCAGTAGAAACCCGGGACAGGGGGCTAATGGCTACACCTTC CASRNPGQGANGYTF
TRBJ2-3 TRBV5-4 . . TGTGCCAGCAGCTTGGGAGGGGATACGCAGTATTTT CASSLGGDTQYF
TRBJ2-1 TRBV9 . TRBD1 TGTGCCAGCAGCGTCCAGGACAGGGAAGTAAATGAGCAGTTCTTC CASSVQDREVNEQFF
TRBJ2-5 TRBV5-5 . TRBD2 TGTGCCAGCAGCTTGTCTCGACTAGCGTATCAAGAGACCCAGTACTTC CASSLSRLAYQETQYF
TRBJ1-1 TRBV18 . TRBD1 TGTGCCAGCTCACCACCGGCAGGGGGACCGAACACTGAAGCTTTCTTT CASSPPAGGPNTEAFF